The 3 T cell receptor beta chains below come from one sample, sequenced in a study of T cell responses to AZD1222 COVID-19 vaccine. The protocol was immunoSEQ multiplex PCR, while the TCRdb copy is restricted to in-frame clones and leaves out a portion. The data show about 150,000 clones, 92% seen once. Sample: peripheral blood, taken 28 days after the second AZD1222 dose. Receptors were obtained from an adult who received the AZD1222 COVID-19 vaccine.

The chain couples TRBV7-2 to TRBJ1-5; 8 bases line up with TRBD1. CDR1 and CDR2 from the germline V gene are SGHTA and FQGNSA. CDR3 length: 14 amino acids. The V and J ends lost 4 bases and 3 bases, in that order; junction bases with no gene match: 2. Written as DNA, the CDR3 is TGTGCCAGCAGCTGGGACAGGAACAATCAGCCCCAGCATTTT. Its translation: CASSWDRNNQPQHF.

The chain employs TRBV2 and TRBJ2-7; unclear D gene. The CDR3 covers 14 residues. The V end was cut by 8 bases, the J end by 4 bases, with 18 bases between. Per germline, CDR1 SNHLY and CDR2 FYNNEI. This CDR3 reads CASLGRIGEYEQYF. The CDR3 DNA sequence: TGTGCCAGCCTAGGCCGGATCGGAGAGTACGAGCAGTACTTC.

The CDR3 is CASSQGGGGSRYEQYF. For the CDR3, the DNA is TGCGCCAGCAGCCAAGGCGGGGGCGGGAGTAGGTACGAGCAGTACTTC. The chain is built from TRBV4-1 and TRBJ2-7; possibly TRBD2 for D (7 bases). V was cut by 1 base and J by 4 bases, with 17 bases left in between. This CDR3 is built from 16 residues. In germline, CDR1 is MGHRA, CDR2 YSYEKL.